The sequence of this T cell receptor beta chain was determined in a study of blood T cell repertoires in COVID-19. Study-level information: From T cells, B-cell-depleted T cells, or PBMCs came the material, which was cDNA or gDNA.

Assay: immunoSEQ multiplex PCR; the TCRdb copy retains only in-frame clones and omits some. The table includes over 350,000 clones, 85% to 90% detected once. Per germline, CDR1 SGHDT and CDR2 YYEEEE. This CDR3 comprises 19 residues. V trimming: 6 bases; J trimming: 1 base; junction bases outside the gene matches: 18. The clonotype was recovered from a woman aged 25 to 39 with acute or convalescent COVID-19. The sequenced material came from peripheral blood. J is TRBJ1-5 and V is TRBV5-6; 8 bases align to TRBD1. The CDR3 sequence is CASTRNGQGRVKSNQPQHF. As DNA, the CDR3 is TGTGCCAGCACCCGGAACGGACAGGGAAGGGTGAAGAGCAATCAGCCCCAGCATTTT.